The subject of this entry is one T cell receptor (beta chain). The antigen is undetermined. V was clipped by 7 bases and J by 6 bases; unmatched bases: 1. Germline lookup yields CDR1 SNHLY and CDR2 FYNNEI. The CDR3 extends over 12 amino acids. These data come from a study of shared clonotypes between healthy human individuals. Points from the study as a whole: Larger estimated richness was generally recorded for naive subsets relative to memory subsets.

Adult donors, all healthy and HIV-negative, had no recent acute infections or vaccinations. In the authors' workflow: ImmunoSEQ supplied junction-only sequences lacking quality scores, so filtering was different. This table comes from immunoSEQ multiplex PCR, and its TCRdb copy is limited to in-frame clones, with some not included. The V and J calls and clone size were taken over from that table, and D and trimming were inferred from the DNA. The data show approximately 620,000 clones, with roughly 97% seen just once and approximately 0.057% held by the top ten. The sequenced sample was naive CD4+ T cells sorted from blood. Subset of the sample: CD45RA+ positively selected. V gene TRBV2 combines with J gene TRBJ2-2; 8 nucleotides agree with TRBD2. This sequence originates from a woman aged 25 to 45 in good health. This chain's CDR3 is CASKLAAGELFF. The CDR3 DNA follows: TGTGCCAGCAAACTAGCGGCCGGGGAGCTGTTTTTT.